Sequencing of this T cell receptor (beta chain) was carried out in a study of blood T cells in healthy people across ages. The study's findings and limits: CMV status of donors was not determined, possibly confounding expanded clonotype changes.

They isolated at least 6 million PBMCs from each sample. Total RNA amounts of at least 5 micrograms were extracted per sample. Per the germline V gene, CDR1 is SGHKS and CDR2 is YYEKEE (reference sequence). The CDR3 is 17 residues long. Trimming removed 3 bases at V and 6 bases at J, with 25 bases between. For the second PCR, which ran for roughly 6 to 12 cycles, a sample-barcoded 5' primer and a J-beta primer mix were used. Every cDNA molecule bore a tag from a template-switch adaptor containing 12 random nucleotides. One entry per CDR3 protein, called by TCRdb with MiXCR from the 5' RACE reads. Here the sample spans some 1.6 million distinct CDR3 sequences, almost 35% being singletons. This clonotype was seen only a few times. Its target is unknown.

Sequencing was performed on blood. The source is a woman aged 30 to 39 in good health. The chain is built from TRBV5-5 and TRBJ2-7, with a possible D match to TRBD2 (6 bases). The CDR3 here is CASSSRGLASSGAEQYF. Here the CDR3 DNA reads TGTGCCAGCAGCTCTAGAGGGCTAGCGAGCTCCGGGGCCGAGCAGTACTTC.